This record looks at one T cell receptor (beta chain) sequence and its context. What it binds is not known. This record comes from a study of radiotherapy plus CTLA-4 blockade in lung cancer. About the research overall: Objective response was observed in roughly 17% of patients, and disease control in 30% to 40%. General observations from the study: Clones derived from tumor TCRs expanded in blood after radiotherapy plus ipilimumab.

Germline lookup yields CDR1 SNHLY and CDR2 FYNNEI. The V and J ends lost 9 bases and 7 bases respectively, with 21 bases between them. This CDR3 contains 14 residues. Using immunoSEQ multiplex PCR, the repertoire was profiled, and TCRdb retains in-frame clones only, with some absent. The data hold tens of thousands of clones, with 73% observed a single time. The gene calls are TRBV2 and TRBJ1-2; D ambiguous. This clonotype was sampled from a human donor with non-small cell lung cancer who had a complete response to radiotherapy plus ipilimumab. The starting material was peripheral blood, obtained from a patient treated with radiotherapy plus ipilimumab. CDR3 sequence: CASRPDSLATGYTF. DNA of the CDR3: TGTGCCAGTAGACCGGACTCCCTCGCTACTGGCTACACCTTC.